This TCR beta chain was obtained from a study of T cell responses to AZD1222 COVID-19 vaccine. Broader study findings: Clonal diversity was possibly underestimated, and white British individuals and females predominated among donors.

Produced via immunoSEQ multiplex PCR; TCRdb's table is partial and in-frame only. The sample consists of 65,000 to 95,000 clones, roughly 88% of them appearing once. The germline V gene encodes CDR1 MGHDK and CDR2 SYGVNS. Trimming took 8 bases from V and 5 from J; bases not matched to a gene: 8. The CDR3 consists of 14 residues. This clone was observed a single time. Its antigen is not identified. Specimen: peripheral blood, collected 28 days after the second AZD1222 dose. This rearrangement joins TRBV25-1 to TRBJ2-4, with TRBD1 matching 8 bases. The sequence came from an adult who received the AZD1222 COVID-19 vaccine. The CDR3, as DNA: TGTGCCAGCGGAAAACAGGGGGTCCAAAACATTCAGTACTTC. It yields the protein CASGKQGVQNIQYF.